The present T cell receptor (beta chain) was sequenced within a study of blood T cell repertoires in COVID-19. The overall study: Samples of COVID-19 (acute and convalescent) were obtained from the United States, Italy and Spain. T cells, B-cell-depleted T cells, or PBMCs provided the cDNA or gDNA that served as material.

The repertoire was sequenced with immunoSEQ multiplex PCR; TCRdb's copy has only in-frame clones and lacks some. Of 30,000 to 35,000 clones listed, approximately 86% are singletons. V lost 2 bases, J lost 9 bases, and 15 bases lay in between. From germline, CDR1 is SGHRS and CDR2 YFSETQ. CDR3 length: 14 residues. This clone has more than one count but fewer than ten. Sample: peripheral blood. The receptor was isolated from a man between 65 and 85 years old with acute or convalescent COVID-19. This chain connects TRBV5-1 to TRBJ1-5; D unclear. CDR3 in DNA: TGCGCCAGCAGCTTAGCGGAGGTTGGTGGGCCCCAGCATTTT. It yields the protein CASSLAEVGGPQHF.